This TCR beta chain was profiled in a study of shared clonotypes between healthy human individuals. Findings of the study overall: Collection of samples was limited to blood; tissue repertoires likely differ.

A note on this clone: What it binds is not known.

The CDR3 is made up of 12 amino acids. Germline CDR1 reads SNHLY; CDR2 reads FYNNEI. Trimming cost V 4 bases and J 3 bases, with 6 bases left between them. The donors were adults (healthy and HIV-negative) with no recent acute infections or vaccinations. Deep level was the assay's run setting. Authors' methods: There were no quality scores in the junction-only immunoSEQ sequences, so filtering differed. Clones were read by immunoSEQ multiplex PCR, and TCRdb kept only the in-frame ones, dropping some. V and J calls and clone size are given by that table; D and trimming were obtained from the DNA. The sample has about 1 million clones; 60% to 80% are singletons.

Sequences were obtained from memory CD4+ T cells sorted from blood. Sample subset: CD45RA-negative fraction. This chain connects TRBV2 to TRBJ2-5; the D gene is possibly TRBD2 (6 bases). This TCR was sampled from a man between 18 and 35 years old in good health. Here the CDR3 DNA reads TGTGCCAGCAGTGGGGGGGAAGAGACCCAGTACTTC. It translates to CASSGGEETQYF.